The present T cell receptor beta chain was sequenced within a study of human T cells and chemical hapten exposure. Each CDR3 protein is one row after TCRdb ran MiXCR on the RACE reads. This sample has tens of thousands of distinct CDR3 sequences, with about an eighth found just once. Time point denoted: patch test 1, 2 weeks after DPC sensitization. Specified treatment: therapeutic diphenylcyclopropenone sensitization with weekly scalp DPC. This clonotype was recorded a few times. The sample was whole blood, taken in connection with sensitization to the hapten diphenylcyclopropenone (DPC). The sequence came from a woman aged 60 to 75 with alopecia areata. Some clones in this sample may be carry-over from other donors' samples.

The CDR3 region has the DNA TGTGCCAGCAGACCAACAGGGAACTACGAGCAGTACTTC. Its protein is CASRPTGNYEQYF. The chain recombines TRBV28 with TRBJ2-7; D is possibly TRBD1 (6 bases). Trimming removed 6 bases from V and 3 bases from J, with 12 bases in between. The CDR3 has 13 residues. Looked up from germline, CDR1 is MDHEN and CDR2 is SYDVKM. The whole variable domain, filled in from reference TRBV28 and TRBJ2-7, reads DVKVTQSSRYLVKRTGEKVFLECVQDMDHENMFWYRQDPGLGLRLIYFSYDVKMKEKGDIPEGYSVSREKKERFSLILESASTNQTSMYLCASRPTGNYEQYFGPGTRLTVT.